The entry below gives a single T cell receptor (beta chain) sequence along with its context. The sample comes from a study of control samples from healthy donors and cancer patients. V was clipped by 6 bases and J by 2 bases; unmatched bases: 6. Germline V gene lookup returns CDR1 KGHSH and CDR2 LQKENI. The CDR3 is 14 amino acids. Only in-frame clones appear in the TCRdb table, and some are missing; sequencing was by immunoSEQ multiplex PCR. The profile shows about 150,000 clones, approximately 91% of them singletons. The TCR originated in a man aged 25-45 years in good health. The rearrangement uses TRBV18 and TRBJ1-2; 7 bases agree with TRBD1. The sequenced sample consisted of blood. The CDR3 sequence is CASSRQGANYGYTF. The CDR3, as DNA: TGTGCCAGCTCTCGACAGGGTGCAAACTATGGCTACACCTTC.